What follows are 29 T cell receptor beta chains derived from one specimen sequenced in a study of blood T cells in healthy people across ages. Primers used in a second PCR of about 7 to 12 cycles were a sample-barcoded 5' primer and a J-beta primer mix. TCRdb called the 5' RACE reads again in MiXCR, with one record for every CDR3 protein. The sample includes 600,000 or so distinct CDR3 sequences, around 20% of them seen just once. Sample: blood. The receptors derive from a man aged 65 to 85 in good health.

This clonotype was observed a few times. The J gene is TRBJ2-3, the V gene TRBV27; D is perhaps TRBD1 (5 bases). Germline V CDR1 and CDR2: MNHEY, SMNVEV (reference sequence). CDR3 length: 13 residues. V gave up 6 bases and J gave up 5 bases, with 12 bases separating them. The CDR3 DNA sequence: TGTGCCAGCAGCCCGACAGAAGGAGATACGCAGTATTTT. Residues: CASSPTEGDTQYF.

J is TRBJ1-3 and V is TRBV5-1; tentatively, D is TRBD1 (6 bases). Trimming left V 0 bases short and J 2 bases short, with 12 bases between. CDR1 and CDR2 (germline): SGHRS, YFSETQ. The CDR3 is 16 amino acids. The CDR3 sequence is CASSLGTAVPGNTIYF. In DNA form, the CDR3 reads TGCGCCAGCAGCTTGGGGACAGCTGTTCCTGGAAACACCATATATTTT.

This clonotype occurred a few times. The J gene is TRBJ2-2, the V gene TRBV9, with D uncertain. The CDR3 has 14 residues. V gave up 1 base and J gave up 3 bases, with 7 bases separating them. CDR1 and CDR2 from the germline V gene are SGDLS and YYNGEE. The DNA for the CDR3 is TGTGCCAGCAGCGTAAGGAGTTACACCGGGGAGCTGTTTTTT. It is translated as CASSVRSYTGELFF.

V gene TRBV7-2 combines with J gene TRBJ1-1; no clear D. Germline V CDR1 and CDR2: SGHTA, FQGNSA. The V end lost 2 bases, the J end lost 1 base, and 14 bases lay between the germline ends. This CDR3 region has 16 residues. The CDR3 DNA reads TGTGCCAGCAGCTTAAACGTAGGGCGAGCGAACACTGAAGCTTTCTTT. Its protein is CASSLNVGRANTEAFF.

The table lists this clonotype with many counts. The J gene is TRBJ2-5, the V gene TRBV5-1, with D hard to call. The CDR3 runs to 13 residues. Germline lookup yields CDR1 SGHRS and CDR2 YFSETQ. Trimming pared 2 bases from V and 7 bases from J, leaving 12 bases between. CDR3 protein: CASSLKTSGTQYF. CDR3 in DNA: TGCGCCAGCAGCTTAAAAACCTCCGGGACCCAGTACTTC.

This clonotype was detected ten times or more. This chain joins TRBV7-9 and TRBJ2-7; TRBD2 matches at 7 bases. There are 14 residues in the CDR3. J gave up 6 bases and V 2 bases, and 7 bases lay outside the gene matches. Germline CDR1 SEHNR, CDR2 FQNEAQ (reference sequence). The CDR3 nucleotides read TGTGCCAGCAGCTTATGGGAGGGAGAGAGCGAGCAGTACTTC. This gives the protein CASSLWEGESEQYF.

As DNA, the CDR3 is TGTGCCAGCAGTTTAAGGGGTGAAGCTTTCTTT. This codes for CASSLRGEAFF. The chain recombines TRBV12-3 or TRBV12-4 with TRBJ1-1; D is possibly TRBD1 (5 bases). The CDR3 extends over 11 amino acids. The V gene lost 2 bases and the J gene lost 7 bases, with 5 bases spanning the gap.

The table lists this clonotype with many counts. The rearrangement joins TRBV12-3 or TRBV12-4 to TRBJ2-5; D is undetermined. The CDR3 is 14 amino acids. V lost 7 bases, J lost 1 base, and 13 bases lay in between. The CDR3 here is CASIPSGPQETQYF. The CDR3 DNA is TGTGCCAGCATCCCATCCGGGCCCCAAGAGACCCAGTACTTC.

This clonotype occurred a few times. V and J are TRBV7-2 and TRBJ1-1, with TRBD1 matching over 7 bases. V was clipped by 4 bases and J by 7 bases; unmatched bases: 9. Germline V lookup: CDR1 SGHTA, CDR2 FQGNSA. CDR3 length equals 14 residues. As DNA, the CDR3 is TGTGCCAGCAGCTCCTCCCCCGGGGACAGTGAAGCTTTCTTT. It specifies CASSSSPGDSEAFF.

The genes are TRBV6-1 and TRBJ1-3, with D perhaps matching TRBD1 (5 bases). The CDR3 totals 17 residues. V was shortened by 6 bases and J by 0 bases, with 18 bases between the two germline ends. CDR1 is MNHNS, CDR2 SASEGT, per germline. CDR3 sequence reads: CASSNGRVGGSGNTIYF. DNA of the CDR3: TGTGCCAGCAGCAACGGGAGGGTGGGGGGCTCTGGAAACACCATATATTTT.

The J gene is TRBJ2-1, the V gene TRBV2; perhaps D is TRBD1 or TRBD2 (5 bases each). V was shortened by 7 bases and J by 4 bases, with 14 bases between the two germline ends. CDR1 is SNHLY, CDR2 FYNNEI, per germline. The CDR3 totals 14 residues. CDR3 region: CASTGTAAYNEQFF. DNA for the CDR3: TGTGCCAGCACCGGGACCGCAGCTTACAATGAGCAGTTCTTC.

This sequence joins TRBV20-1 and TRBJ2-3; 7 bases agree with TRBD1. V lost 3 bases, J lost 6 bases, and 12 bases stayed unmatched. The CDR3 covers 15 residues. The germline gives CDR1 DFQATT, CDR2 SNEGSKA (reference sequence). The CDR3 here is CSARPAQGNRDTQYF. CDR3 sequence (DNA): TGCAGTGCTAGGCCCGCACAGGGGAACCGGGATACGCAGTATTTT.

The table lists this clonotype with a count of one. The gene calls are TRBV20-1 and TRBJ2-3; 8 bases line up with TRBD2. Germline assignment: CDR1 DFQATT and CDR2 SNEGSKA (reference sequence). Unmatched junction bases numbered 4, after V lost 3 bases and J lost 5 bases. This CDR3 comprises 13 residues. In DNA form, the CDR3 reads TGCAGTGCTAGCGGGAGGGCTGGAGATACGCAGTATTTT. It encodes CSASGRAGDTQYF.

This clonotype was observed a few times. The rearrangement uses TRBV20-1 and TRBJ2-3; D could derive from TRBD1 or TRBD2 (5 bases each). The CDR3 length is 14 residues. The germline V gene has CDR1 DFQATT and CDR2 SNEGSKA (reference sequence). V was pared by 3 bases and J by 1 base, with 11 bases between. In DNA form, the CDR3 reads TGCAGTGCTAGTCCCGGGGCCGGCACAGATACGCAGTATTTT. This gives the protein CSASPGAGTDTQYF.

This clonotype was recorded a few times. The V call is TRBV20-1, the J call TRBJ2-7; no firm D call. Germline CDR1 and CDR2: DFQATT and SNEGSKA (reference sequence). V gave up 0 bases and J gave up 0 bases, with 6 bases separating them. The CDR3 is 13 residues long. CDR3 loop: CSARDHGSYEQYF. CDR3 nucleotide sequence: TGCAGTGCTAGAGACCATGGCTCCTACGAGCAGTACTTC.

This clonotype was observed a handful of times. This chain connects TRBV2 to TRBJ2-5, with TRBD1 matching over 9 bases. The assigned J gene may be wrong: the sequence end matches TRBJ2-1 better. This CDR3 has 13 amino acids. Germline V gene lookup returns CDR1 SNHLY and CDR2 FYNNEI. The CDR3 region is CASRGTGYGEQFF. The CDR3 DNA sequence: TGTGCCAGCAGGGGGACAGGGTACGGTGAGCAGTTCTTC.

This chain uses TRBV29-1 with TRBJ2-5; TRBD2 is a possible D gene (6 bases). This CDR3 spans 14 amino acids. The V end was cut by 4 bases, the J end by 0 bases, with 12 bases between. In germline, CDR1 is SQVTM, CDR2 ANQGSEA. CDR3 sequence reads: CSVVRGRDQETQYF. CDR3 DNA sequence: TGCAGCGTTGTTCGGGGGAGAGACCAAGAGACCCAGTACTTC.

Only a few counts were recorded for this clonotype. The rearrangement uses TRBV13 and TRBJ1-2; D ambiguous. The length of the CDR3 is 13 residues. V dropped 5 bases and J dropped 2 bases, with 9 bases sitting between them. Germline CDR1 PRHDT, CDR2 FYEKMQ (reference sequence). CDR3 bases: TGTGCCAGCAGCCCAGTGCCGAACTATGGCTACACCTTC. Encoded protein: CASSPVPNYGYTF. The entire variable domain, with the rest obtained from reference TRBV13 and TRBJ1-2, is as follows: AAGVIQSPRHLIKEKRETATLKCYPIPRHDTVYWYQQGPGQDPQFLISFYEKMQSDKGSIPDRFSAQQFSDYHSELNMSSLELGDSALYFCASSPVPNYGYTFGSGTRLTVV.

This clonotype was seen more than once but under ten times. J is TRBJ1-5 and V is TRBV24-1, with 8 bases identical to TRBD1. The CDR3 loop spans 17 amino acids. Trimming at V came to 0 bases and at J to 2 bases, leaving 5 bases not matched to a gene. CDR1 and CDR2 from the germline V gene are KGHDR and SFDVKD. This CDR3 reads CATSDLADREGNQPQHF. As DNA, the CDR3 is TGTGCCACCAGTGATTTGGCGGACAGGGAGGGCAATCAGCCCCAGCATTTT.

The V gene is TRBV3-1, the J gene TRBJ1-4, with a weak D call TRBD1 (5 bases). Germline values: CDR1 LGHDT, CDR2 YNNKEL (reference sequence). The CDR3 spans 16 residues. V was clipped by 2 bases and J by 8 bases, with 18 bases between them. In DNA form, the CDR3 reads TGTGCCAGCAGCCAAACCCCGGGACTCGGCGGCGAAAAACTGTTTTTT. As protein: CASSQTPGLGGEKLFF.

This clonotype was counted a few times. The chain carries TRBV15 and TRBJ2-5, with no clear D. The CDR3 contains 14 residues. Germline V gene sequence: CDR1 LNHNV, CDR2 YYDKDF (reference sequence). Trimming removed 5 bases at V and 0 bases at J, with 10 bases between. CDR3 loop: CATSLRRNQETQYF. The CDR3 region has the DNA TGTGCCACCAGCCTACGTAGAAACCAAGAGACCCAGTACTTC.

This chain links TRBV7-2 with TRBJ1-2; unclear D gene. The CDR3 consists of 13 residues. Per the germline V gene, CDR1 is SGHTA and CDR2 is FQGNSA. The V and J ends lost 4 bases and 4 bases respectively, with 10 bases between them. For the CDR3, the DNA is TGTGCCAGCAGCTCTAGAATGATCTATGGCTACACCTTC. This translates into CASSSRMIYGYTF.

This clonotype appeared a few times. The V call is TRBV14, the J call TRBJ2-4, with 7 bases aligning to TRBD1. CDR1 SGHDN and CDR2 FVKESK come from the germline V gene. J lost 1 base, V lost 3 bases, and 9 bases had no gene match. This CDR3 is 17 amino acids long. CDR3 sequence (DNA): TGTGCCAGCAGCCAGGAAACAGGGGAATTTGCCAAAAACATTCAGTACTTC. Its protein is CASSQETGEFAKNIQYF.

The chain uses TRBV14 and TRBJ1-1, with D possibly being TRBD1 (6 bases). Trimming cost V 4 bases and J 0 bases, with 15 bases left between them. Germline V gene lookup returns CDR1 SGHDN and CDR2 FVKESK. This CDR3 has 16 residues. CDR3 coding DNA: TGTGCCAGCAGCCCGCTAGGGGGACCGTTGAACACTGAAGCTTTCTTT. This codes for CASSPLGGPLNTEAFF.

This clonotype was observed many times. The CDR3 reads CAWSVPPGLAGTLAKNIQYF. The CDR3 bases are TGTGCCTGGAGTGTACCTCCGGGACTAGCGGGGACTTTAGCCAAAAACATTCAGTACTTC. This chain joins TRBV30 and TRBJ2-4; 13 bases line up with TRBD2. The V gene's germline CDR1 is GTSNPN and CDR2 SVGIG (reference sequence). After removal of 0 bases from V and 0 bases from J, the junction contained 11 bases not matched to a gene. The CDR3 consists of 20 residues.

The gene calls are TRBV20-1 and TRBJ2-1, with D uncertain. The CDR3 runs to 14 residues. The germline CDR1 and CDR2 sequences are DFQATT and SNEGSKA (reference sequence). V lost 2 bases to trimming and J lost 4 bases, with 12 bases between them. CDR3 in DNA: TGCAGTGCTAGAAGCCCCCTGGGTTACAATGAGCAGTTCTTC. This translates into CSARSPLGYNEQFF.

This clonotype was seen a handful of times. The chain employs TRBV6-6 and TRBJ2-1; 9 bases are shared with TRBD1. Losses at the gene ends were 6 bases for V and 5 bases for J; bases not matched to a gene: 5. CDR3 size: 14 residues. Germline V gives CDR1 MNHNY, CDR2 SVGAGI (reference sequence). The CDR3 nucleotides read TGTGCCAGCAGCCGACAGGGGGGGGACAATGAGCAGTTCTTC. Protein sequence: CASSRQGGDNEQFF.

The rearrangement links TRBV20-1 to TRBJ2-2; D is possibly TRBD2 (5 bases). Germline CDR1 reads DFQATT; CDR2 reads SNEGSKA (reference sequence). This CDR3 is built from 14 residues. The germline V and J ends were trimmed by 6 bases and 5 bases, with 16 bases remaining between them. The CDR3 region is CSAEPDSRTGELFF. The DNA of the CDR3 is TGCAGTGCAGAACCGGACTCCCGTACCGGGGAGCTGTTTTTT.

The rearrangement joins TRBV20-1 to TRBJ1-2; D unclear. CDR1 is DFQATT, CDR2 SNEGSKA, per germline (reference sequence). V lost 2 bases, J lost 8 bases, and 24 bases lay in between. The CDR3 is 16 amino acids. CDR3 loop: CSARSLGKAGGRGYTF. The CDR3 DNA is TGCAGTGCTAGATCTTTGGGCAAAGCAGGTGGAAGGGGCTACACCTTC.